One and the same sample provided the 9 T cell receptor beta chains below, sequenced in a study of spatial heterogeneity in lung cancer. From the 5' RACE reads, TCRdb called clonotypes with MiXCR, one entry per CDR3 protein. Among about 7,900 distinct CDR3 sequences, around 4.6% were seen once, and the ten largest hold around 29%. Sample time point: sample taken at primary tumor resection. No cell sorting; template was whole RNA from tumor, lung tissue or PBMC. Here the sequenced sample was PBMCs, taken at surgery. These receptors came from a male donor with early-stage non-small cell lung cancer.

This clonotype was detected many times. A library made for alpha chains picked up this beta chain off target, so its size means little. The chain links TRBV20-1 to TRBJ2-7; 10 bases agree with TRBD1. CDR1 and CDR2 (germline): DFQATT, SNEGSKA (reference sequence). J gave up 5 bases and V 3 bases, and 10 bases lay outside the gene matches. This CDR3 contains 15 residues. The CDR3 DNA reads TGCAGTGCTAGGTCGGGGACAGGGGACAGGGACGAGCAGTACTTC. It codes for CSARSGTGDRDEQYF.

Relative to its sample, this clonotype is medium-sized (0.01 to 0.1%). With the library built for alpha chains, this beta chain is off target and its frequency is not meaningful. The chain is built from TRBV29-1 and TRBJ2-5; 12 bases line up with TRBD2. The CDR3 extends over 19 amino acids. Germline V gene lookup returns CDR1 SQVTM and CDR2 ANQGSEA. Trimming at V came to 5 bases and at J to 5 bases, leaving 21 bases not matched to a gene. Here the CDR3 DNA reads TGCAGCGTTTTAGGTAGAAGGGCTAGCGGGGGGGCCCCCCGGGAGACCCAGTACTTC. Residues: CSVLGRRASGGAPRETQYF.

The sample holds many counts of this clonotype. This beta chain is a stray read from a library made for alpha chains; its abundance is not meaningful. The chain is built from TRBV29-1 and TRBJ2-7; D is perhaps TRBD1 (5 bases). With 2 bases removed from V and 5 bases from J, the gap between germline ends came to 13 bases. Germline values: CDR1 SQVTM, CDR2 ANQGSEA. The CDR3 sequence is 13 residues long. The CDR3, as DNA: TGCAGCGTTGAAACGACAGTAGGGAACGAGCAGTACTTC. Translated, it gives CSVETTVGNEQYF.

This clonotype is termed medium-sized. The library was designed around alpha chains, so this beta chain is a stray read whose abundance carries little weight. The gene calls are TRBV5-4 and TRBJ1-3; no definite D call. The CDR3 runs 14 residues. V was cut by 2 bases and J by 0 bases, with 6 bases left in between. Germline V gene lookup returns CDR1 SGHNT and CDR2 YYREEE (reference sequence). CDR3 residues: CASSFGLSGNTIYF. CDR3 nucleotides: TGTGCCAGCAGCTTTGGCCTCTCTGGAAACACCATATATTTT.

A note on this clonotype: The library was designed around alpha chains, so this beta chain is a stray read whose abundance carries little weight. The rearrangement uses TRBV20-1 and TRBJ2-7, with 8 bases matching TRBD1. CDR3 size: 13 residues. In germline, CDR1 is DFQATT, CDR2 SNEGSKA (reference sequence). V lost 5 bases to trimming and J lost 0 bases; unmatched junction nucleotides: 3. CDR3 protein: CSAWTGSSYEQYF. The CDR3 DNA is TGCAGTGCTTGGACAGGGAGCTCCTACGAGCAGTACTTC.

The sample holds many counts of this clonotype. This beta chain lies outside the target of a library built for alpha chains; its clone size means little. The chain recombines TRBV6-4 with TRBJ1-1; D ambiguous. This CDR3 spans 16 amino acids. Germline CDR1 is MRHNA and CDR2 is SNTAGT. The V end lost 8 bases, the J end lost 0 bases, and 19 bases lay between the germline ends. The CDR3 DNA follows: TGTGCCAGCCCAAAGCCAAAGGAGGGTTTGAACACTGAAGCTTTCTTT. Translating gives CASPKPKEGLNTEAFF.

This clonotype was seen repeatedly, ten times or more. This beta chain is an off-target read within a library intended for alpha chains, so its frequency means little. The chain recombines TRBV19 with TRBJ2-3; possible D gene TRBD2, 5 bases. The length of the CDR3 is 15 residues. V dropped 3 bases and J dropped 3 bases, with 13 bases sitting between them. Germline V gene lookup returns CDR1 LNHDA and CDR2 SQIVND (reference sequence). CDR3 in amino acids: CASSMGVPGTDTQYF. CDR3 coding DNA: TGTGCCAGTAGTATGGGAGTTCCAGGAACAGATACGCAGTATTTT. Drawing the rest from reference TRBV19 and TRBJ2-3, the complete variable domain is DGGITQSPKYLFRKEGQNVTLSCEQNLNHDAMYWYRQDPGQGLRLIYYSQIVNDFQKGDIAEGYSVSREKKESFPLTVTSAQKNPTAFYLCASSMGVPGTDTQYFGPGTRLTVL.

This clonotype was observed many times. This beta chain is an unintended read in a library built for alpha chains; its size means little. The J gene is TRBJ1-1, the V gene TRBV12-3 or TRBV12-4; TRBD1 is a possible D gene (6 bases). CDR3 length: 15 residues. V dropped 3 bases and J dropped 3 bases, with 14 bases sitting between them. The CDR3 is CASSFTNRVYTEAFF. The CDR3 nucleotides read TGTGCCAGCAGTTTTACTAACAGGGTTTACACTGAAGCTTTCTTT.

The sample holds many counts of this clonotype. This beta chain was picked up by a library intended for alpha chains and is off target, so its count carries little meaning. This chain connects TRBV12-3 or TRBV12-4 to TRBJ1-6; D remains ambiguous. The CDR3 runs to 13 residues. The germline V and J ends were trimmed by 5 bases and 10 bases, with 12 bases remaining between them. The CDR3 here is CASSLHIQSPLHF. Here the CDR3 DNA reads TGTGCCAGCAGTCTTCATATTCAATCACCCCTCCACTTT.